The 30 T cell receptor beta chains in this list originate from one sample, sequenced in a study of T cell responses to AZD1222 COVID-19 vaccine. Data came from immunoSEQ multiplex PCR; TCRdb stores just in-frame clones and leaves some out. The sample includes about 140,000 clones, roughly 92% of them seen just once. Specimen: peripheral blood, collected on day 0 of AZD1222 vaccination. Source of these receptors: an adult in good health.

The V gene is TRBV2, the J gene TRBJ2-5; 9 bases line up with TRBD1. V gave up 6 bases and J gave up 5 bases; unmatched junction bases: 7. CDR1 and CDR2 from the germline V gene are SNHLY and FYNNEI. The CDR3 runs 14 residues. CDR3 residues: CASRGTGRSETQYF. The CDR3 bases are TGTGCCAGCAGAGGGACAGGGAGATCGGAGACCCAGTACTTC.

The chain employs TRBV15 and TRBJ2-7; no firm D call. Germline V gene data show CDR1 as LNHNV and CDR2 as YYDKDF (reference sequence). V was clipped by 0 bases and J by 2 bases, with 8 bases between them. This CDR3 region has 14 residues. CDR3 residues: CATSRDNGAYEQYF. CDR3 nucleotides: TGTGCCACCAGCAGAGATAATGGGGCCTACGAGCAGTACTTC.

This rearrangement joins TRBV27 to TRBJ2-1, with D perhaps matching TRBD2 (6 bases). The germline CDR1 and CDR2 sequences are MNHEY and SMNVEV (reference sequence). V was pared by 5 bases and J by 5 bases, with 13 bases between. This CDR3 has 14 residues. The CDR3 bases are TGTGCCAGCAGTACAATGGGGGGAAACAATGAGCAGTTCTTC. Translating it yields CASSTMGGNNEQFF.

The chain couples TRBV19 to TRBJ2-7; maybe TRBD2 (6 bases). V was pared by 4 bases and J by 1 base, with 11 bases between. Germline V gene data show CDR1 as LNHDA and CDR2 as SQIVND (reference sequence). The CDR3 loop spans 14 amino acids. In DNA, the CDR3 is TGTGCCAGTAGTAGGGGGGACGCATCCTACGAGCAGTACTTC. It translates to CASSRGDASYEQYF.

The chain carries TRBV25-1 and TRBJ2-2; 8 bases map to TRBD1. CDR1 is MGHDK, CDR2 SYGVNS, per germline. V was clipped by 4 bases and J by 4 bases; unmatched bases: 8. This CDR3 spans 16 amino acids. The CDR3 DNA reads as TGTGCCAGCAGTGGGGACCGACAGGGGTCCACCGGGGAGCTGTTTTTT. Its translation: CASSGDRQGSTGELFF. Supplemented by reference TRBV25-1 and TRBJ2-2, the full variable domain reads EADIYQTPRYLVIGTGKKITLECSQTMGHDKMYWYQQDPGMELHLIHYSYGVNSTEKGDLSSESTVSRIRTEHFPLTLESARPSHTSQYLCASSGDRQGSTGELFFGEGSRLTVL.

V and J are TRBV2 and TRBJ1-1, with 10 bases that match TRBD1. Germline CDR1 is SNHLY and CDR2 is FYNNEI. The CDR3 runs 16 residues. V lost 7 bases, J lost 4 bases, and 12 bases stayed unmatched. The CDR3 sequence is CASTDGQGVLSTEAFF. CDR3 nucleotides: TGTGCCAGCACCGACGGACAGGGGGTGTTGAGCACTGAAGCTTTCTTT.

This chain links TRBV11-3 with TRBJ1-4, with D perhaps TRBD1 (5 bases). This CDR3 region has 14 residues. Per the germline V gene, CDR1 is SGHNT and CDR2 is YENEEA. The V gene lost 7 bases and the J gene lost 0 bases, with 9 bases spanning the gap. The CDR3 DNA follows: TGTGCCAGCACCACAGGACCAACTAATGAAAAACTGTTTTTT. Amino acids: CASTTGPTNEKLFF.

The chain has TRBV10-3 and TRBJ1-5; D is unclear. The germline CDR1 and CDR2 sequences are ENHRY and SYGVKD. The CDR3 extends over 12 amino acids. V shed 2 bases and J shed 1 base, with 0 bases lying between them. CDR3 nucleotides: TGTGCCATCAGTGAGAGCAATCAGCCCCAGCATTTT. This translates into CAISESNQPQHF.

In its sample, this clone was seen once. V and J are TRBV7-2 and TRBJ2-7; TRBD2 agrees at 7 bases. The length of the CDR3 is 17 residues. J was trimmed by 6 bases and V by 0 bases; bases with no gene match: 14. Germline V lookup: CDR1 SGHTA, CDR2 FQGNSA. CDR3 region: CASSLAAGARSSAEQYF. Written as DNA, the CDR3 is TGTGCCAGCAGCTTAGCGGCGGGAGCTCGCTCATCGGCCGAGCAGTACTTC. The entire variable domain, with the rest obtained from reference TRBV7-2 and TRBJ2-7, is as follows: GAGVSQSPSNKVTEKGKDVELRCDPISGHTALYWYRQSLGQGLEFLIYFQGNSAPDKSGLPSDRFSAERTGGSVSTLTIQRTQQEDSAVYLCASSLAAGARSSAEQYFGPGTRLTVT.

This chain links TRBV5-1 with TRBJ2-7, with D hard to call. This CDR3 has 13 amino acids. Trimming took off 3 bases at V and 1 base at J, with 8 bases between the two ends. The germline V gene has CDR1 SGHRS and CDR2 YFSETQ. The CDR3 bases are TGCGCCAGCAGCTCCCGGGTTTCCTACGAGCAGTACTTC. Translating it yields CASSSRVSYEQYF.

J is TRBJ2-1 and V is TRBV5-1, with TRBD2 identical over 7 bases. Germline V gene data show CDR1 as SGHRS and CDR2 as YFSETQ. This CDR3 is built from 17 residues. The V and J ends lost 4 bases and 8 bases, in that order; junction bases with no gene match: 18. This chain's CDR3 is CASSPGPRGSRGDEQFF. The DNA of the CDR3 is TGCGCCAGCAGCCCTGGCCCCCGCGGGAGTCGGGGCGATGAGCAGTTCTTC.

The chain links TRBV28 to TRBJ2-2, with D maybe TRBD2 (6 bases). The CDR3 runs 13 residues. Germline V gene lookup returns CDR1 MDHEN and CDR2 SYDVKM. The V gene lost 10 bases and the J gene lost 0 bases, with 9 bases spanning the gap. CDR3 sequence reads: CATGTPNTGELFF. CDR3 nucleotide sequence: TGTGCCACCGGGACTCCGAACACCGGGGAGCTGTTTTTT.

A few counts support this clone. The chain employs TRBV28 and TRBJ1-4, with a possible D match to TRBD1 (6 bases). Germline V gene lookup returns CDR1 MDHEN and CDR2 SYDVKM. V lost 3 bases and J 7 bases, leaving 15 bases between the germline ends. The CDR3 extends over 15 amino acids. The CDR3 spells CASSFMGATGEKLFF. The CDR3 bases are TGTGCCAGCAGTTTTATGGGGGCCACGGGTGAAAAACTGTTTTTT.

The chain couples TRBV2 to TRBJ1-5, with D uncertain. The V and J ends lost 4 bases and 0 bases respectively, with 13 bases between them. Per germline, CDR1 SNHLY and CDR2 FYNNEI. CDR3 size: 16 residues. CDR3 in amino acids: CASSGTTDVSNQPQHF. For the CDR3, the DNA is TGTGCCAGCAGTGGAACAACGGACGTTAGCAATCAGCCCCAGCATTTT.

The table lists this clone with a few counts. The J gene is TRBJ1-5, the V gene TRBV14; TRBD1 matches at 8 bases. Germline V gives CDR1 SGHDN, CDR2 FVKESK. The CDR3 contains 17 residues. V lost 6 bases, J lost 0 bases, and 10 bases stayed unmatched. CDR3 in amino acids: CASSGTGVGNSNQPQHF. Written as DNA, the CDR3 is TGTGCCAGCAGTGGGACAGGCGTAGGGAATAGCAATCAGCCCCAGCATTTT. Supplemented by reference TRBV14 and TRBJ1-5, the full variable domain reads EAGVTQFPSHSVIEKGQTVTLRCDPISGHDNLYWYRRVMGKEIKFLLHFVKESKQDESGMPNNRFLAERTGGTYSTLKVQPAELEDSGVYFCASSGTGVGNSNQPQHFGDGTRLSIL.

This clone has only a few counts. The chain has TRBV6-5 and TRBJ2-1; D call uncertain. Trimming cost V 5 bases and J 7 bases, with 12 bases left between them. Germline CDR1 MNHEY, CDR2 SVGAGI. This CDR3 has 13 amino acids. In DNA, the CDR3 is TGTGCCAGCAGTCTTTTTGCCCATAATGAGCAGTTCTTC. Encoded protein: CASSLFAHNEQFF.

This clone appeared once. The V and J genes are TRBV9 and TRBJ1-6; D not certain. The CDR3 is made up of 17 amino acids. Germline loops: CDR1 SGDLS, CDR2 YYNGEE. Between the trimmed V and J ends, which lost 3 bases and 0 bases, there was a span of 13 bases. For the CDR3, the DNA is TGTGCCAGCAGCGAGGGTCCTGAAAACTCCTATAATTCACCCCTCCACTTT. This encodes CASSEGPENSYNSPLHF.

The chain combines TRBV24-1 with TRBJ2-3; 7 bases align to TRBD2. The J segment lost 3 bases and the V segment lost 2 bases, leaving 7 bases of the junction unmatched. The CDR3 has 16 amino acids. CDR1 is KGHDR and CDR2 is SFDVKD in the germline V gene. CDR3 sequence reads: CATSDSGGGVTDTQYF. CDR3 bases: TGTGCCACCAGTGATTCGGGCGGGGGTGTAACAGATACGCAGTATTTT.

Here the CDR3 reads CASSQNRDTGYGYTF. DNA of the CDR3: TGCGCCAGCAGCCAAAACAGGGACACCGGGTATGGCTACACCTTC. The V gene is TRBV4-1, the J gene TRBJ1-2; TRBD1 is a possible D gene (6 bases). The germline V and J ends were trimmed by 2 bases and 5 bases, with 15 bases remaining between them. The V gene's germline CDR1 is MGHRA and CDR2 YSYEKL. The CDR3 totals 15 residues.

The J gene is TRBJ2-5, the V gene TRBV5-1; 8 bases are a match to TRBD2. The CDR3 has 15 amino acids. The trim removed 3 bases at V and 3 bases at J, leaving 7 bases unmatched. The germline V gene has CDR1 SGHRS and CDR2 YFSETQ. This CDR3 is CASSWTGTREETQYF. CDR3 sequence (DNA): TGCGCCAGCAGCTGGACCGGGACTAGGGAAGAGACCCAGTACTTC.

The chain recombines TRBV7-8 with TRBJ2-7; D remains unclear. Germline V gives CDR1 SGHVS, CDR2 FQNEAQ. Trimming shortened V by 5 bases and J by 0 bases, and 11 bases separated the two germline ends. This CDR3 spans 14 amino acids. In DNA, the CDR3 is TGTGCCAGCAGCCCCCCGGGCCTCTCCTACGAGCAGTACTTC. Its protein is CASSPPGLSYEQYF.

The chain is built from TRBV4-2 and TRBJ2-2; 13 bases are a match to TRBD2. Germline CDR1 is LGHNA and CDR2 is YNFKEQ. CDR3 length equals 16 residues. The junction had 5 bases not matched to a gene; V was cut back by 4 bases and J by 6 bases. CDR3 DNA sequence: TGTGCCAGCAGCCCAGGACTAGCGGGAGAGGCCGGGGAGCTGTTTTTT. Its protein is CASSPGLAGEAGELFF.

The chain joins TRBV5-1 to TRBJ2-6; possibly TRBD1 for D (6 bases). The CDR3 sequence is 17 residues long. The V end was cut by 0 bases, the J end by 0 bases, with 10 bases between. The germline CDR1 and CDR2 sequences are SGHRS and YFSETQ. The CDR3 DNA reads as TGCGCCAGCAGCTTGGGGACAGAAGTCTCTGGGGCCAACGTCCTGACTTTC. Its protein product is CASSLGTEVSGANVLTF. Supplemented by reference TRBV5-1 and TRBJ2-6, the full variable domain reads KAGVTQTPRYLIKTRGQQVTLSCSPISGHRSVSWYQQTPGQGLQFLFEYFSETQRNKGNFPGRFSGRQFSNSRSEMNVSTLELGDSALYLCASSLGTEVSGANVLTFGAGSRLTVL.

V usage is TRBV11-3 and J usage is TRBJ2-5, with D possibly matching TRBD1 (6 bases). V was pared by 5 bases and J by 14 bases, with 21 bases between. The CDR3 length is 13 residues. The germline CDR1 and CDR2 sequences are SGHNT and YENEEA. CDR3: CASSPTGGTPLYF. The CDR3 region has the DNA TGTGCCAGCAGCCCGACGGGTGGGACACCCTTATACTTC.

V and J are TRBV28 and TRBJ2-5, with D perhaps TRBD2 (5 bases). The CDR3 contains 12 residues. V was trimmed by 8 bases and J by 9 bases, leaving 16 bases between them. CDR1 is MDHEN and CDR2 is SYDVKM in the germline V gene. CDR3 sequence reads: CASGLQQRAQYF. The CDR3 DNA reads as TGTGCCAGCGGCCTCCAACAGAGGGCCCAGTACTTC.

The V gene is TRBV7-9, the J gene TRBJ1-5; 7 positions match TRBD1. The CDR3 has 16 amino acids. Per germline, CDR1 SEHNR and CDR2 FQNEAQ (reference sequence). V shed 5 bases and J 3 bases; nucleotides not matched to a gene: 10. CDR3 DNA: TGTGCCAGCAGCCCCCAAGGGACAGTACCCAATCAGCCCCAGCATTTT. Its translation is CASSPQGTVPNQPQHF.

The rearrangement links TRBV19 to TRBJ1-6; TRBD1 might be the D (6 bases). V shed 5 bases and J shed 18 bases, with 23 bases lying between them. Germline lookup yields CDR1 LNHDA and CDR2 SQIVND (reference sequence). The CDR3 totals 14 residues. The CDR3 protein is CASSSPGQGAIPHF. CDR3 sequence (DNA): TGTGCCAGTAGTTCCCCGGGACAAGGGGCAATTCCCCACTTT.

This clone showed up just once. V is TRBV5-5 and J is TRBJ2-3; 10 nucleotides line up with TRBD2. This CDR3 region has 18 residues. V shed 2 bases, J shed 0 bases, and the junction held 9 bases outside the gene matches. Germline lookup yields CDR1 SGHKS and CDR2 YYEKEE (reference sequence). In DNA, the CDR3 is TGTGCCAGCAGCTTAGAAACTAGCGGGATGACTAGCACAGATACGCAGTATTTT. Its protein is CASSLETSGMTSTDTQYF.

This chain connects TRBV5-1 to TRBJ2-3; D remains unclear. There are 16 residues in the CDR3. V shed 1 base and J shed 0 bases, with 12 bases lying between them. Per the germline V gene, CDR1 is SGHRS and CDR2 is YFSETQ. The CDR3 DNA reads as TGCGCCAGCAGCTTGATTGGGTTGTCTAGCACAGATACGCAGTATTTT. This translates into CASSLIGLSSTDTQYF. Based on the CDR3 plus reference TRBV5-1 and TRBJ2-3, the full variable domain is KAGVTQTPRYLIKTRGQQVTLSCSPISGHRSVSWYQQTPGQGLQFLFEYFSETQRNKGNFPGRFSGRQFSNSRSEMNVSTLELGDSALYLCASSLIGLSSTDTQYFGPGTRLTVL.

V and J are TRBV5-1 and TRBJ1-1, with D perhaps TRBD1 (6 bases). The CDR3 is made up of 14 amino acids. Germline CDR1 is SGHRS and CDR2 is YFSETQ. Trimming took 5 bases from V and 0 from J, leaving 11 bases between them. CDR3 sequence: CASSTTGLNTEAFF. For the CDR3, the DNA is TGCGCCAGCAGTACCACAGGGTTGAACACTGAAGCTTTCTTT.